Following are 8 T cell receptor beta chains from one sample sequenced in a study of cytomegalovirus exposure and HLA in healthy donors. Amplification used 60 Vbeta primers and 13 Jbeta primers. Assay used: immunoSEQ multiplex PCR; TCRdb lists only in-frame clones, some missing. The data hold 160,000 or so clones, with 77% observed a single time. The sample taken for sequencing was PBMCs. The receptors derive from a man over 45 in good health and CMV-seropositive.

The CDR3 here is CASSLEGQGVGVTQYF. The CDR3, as DNA: TGTGCCAGCAGCTTGGAAGGTCAGGGGGTTGGCGTCACCCAGTACTTC. The chain employs TRBV5-6 and TRBJ2-5, with 7 positions matching TRBD1. The V gene end was trimmed by 0 bases and the J gene end by 8 bases; junction bases not matched to a gene: 13. In germline, CDR1 is SGHDT, CDR2 YYEEEE. The CDR3 loop spans 16 amino acids.

The chain couples TRBV21-1 to TRBJ1-1; the DNA was not compared with TRBD1, the D call given in the table. TRBV21-1 is a known pseudogene. The CDR3 is made up of 19 amino acids. Written as DNA, the CDR3 is TGTGCCGCCGGGGGGGACAGGGTTTGTTGGATGGACGGAAACACTGAAGCTTTCTTT. Translation: CAAGGDRVCWMDGNTEAFF.

The rearrangement links TRBV4-3 to TRBJ2-2; D not resolved. Trimming removed 3 bases at V and 7 bases at J, with 9 bases between. The germline V gene has CDR1 LGHNA and CDR2 YSLEER. CDR3 length: 13 residues. The CDR3 sequence: CASSQPRDGELFF. Here the CDR3 DNA reads TGCGCCAGCAGCCAGCCCCGAGACGGGGAGCTGTTTTTT.

This chain links TRBV18 with TRBJ1-3; D is undetermined. CDR1 KGHSH and CDR2 LQKENI come from the germline V gene. V lost 0 bases and J 8 bases, leaving 11 bases between the germline ends. The CDR3 is 14 residues long. The chain's CDR3 is CASSPPFRGDTIYF. The CDR3 DNA follows: TGTGCCAGCTCACCACCCTTTCGGGGTGACACCATATATTTT.

This chain's CDR3 is CASSLGQGAGTEAFF. As DNA, the CDR3 is TGTGCCAGCAGCCTCGGACAGGGGGCGGGTACTGAAGCTTTCTTT. The chain is built from TRBV11-3 and TRBJ1-1, with 11 nucleotides matching TRBD1. The junction had 7 bases not matched to a gene; V was cut back by 5 bases and J by 5 bases. The CDR3 runs 15 residues. The germline V gene has CDR1 SGHNT and CDR2 YENEEA.

The chain links TRBV7-9 to TRBJ2-7; 7 nucleotides line up with TRBD2. Germline V lookup: CDR1 SEHNR, CDR2 FQNEAQ (reference sequence). Unmatched junction bases numbered 12, after V lost 5 bases and J lost 2 bases. The CDR3 totals 16 residues. CDR3 bases: TGTGCCAGCAGCAGAACCGGGGGGACTGTCCCCTACGAGCAGTACTTC. It encodes CASSRTGGTVPYEQYF.

V usage is TRBV11-2 and J usage is TRBJ2-7; possible D gene TRBD1, 6 bases. Trimming took 0 bases from V and 2 from J, leaving 14 bases between them. Per the germline V gene, CDR1 is SGHAT and CDR2 is FQNNGV. The CDR3 loop spans 16 amino acids. CDR3 residues: CASSLEADSGTYEQYF. Written as DNA, the CDR3 is TGTGCCAGCAGCTTAGAAGCGGACAGTGGGACCTACGAGCAGTACTTC.

The rearrangement links TRBV7-8 to TRBJ2-7; a possible D gene is TRBD2 (5 bases). V dropped 4 bases and J dropped 2 bases, with 15 bases sitting between them. Germline loops: CDR1 SGHVS, CDR2 FQNEAQ. The CDR3 is 15 residues long. DNA for the CDR3: TGTGCCAGCAGCTCCGGTGTAGCGATGACCTACGAGCAGTACTTC. This sequence encodes CASSSGVAMTYEQYF.